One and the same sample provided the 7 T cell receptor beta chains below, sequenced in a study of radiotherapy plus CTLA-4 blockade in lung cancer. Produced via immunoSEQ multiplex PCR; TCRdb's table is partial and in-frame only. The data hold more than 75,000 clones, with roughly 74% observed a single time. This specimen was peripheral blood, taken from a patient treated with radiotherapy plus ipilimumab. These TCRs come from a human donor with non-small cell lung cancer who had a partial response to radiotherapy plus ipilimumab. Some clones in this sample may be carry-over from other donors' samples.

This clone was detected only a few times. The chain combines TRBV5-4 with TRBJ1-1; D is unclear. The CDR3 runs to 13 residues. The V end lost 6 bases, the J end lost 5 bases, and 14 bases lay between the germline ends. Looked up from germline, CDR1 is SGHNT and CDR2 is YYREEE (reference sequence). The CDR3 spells CASTLSGRTEAFF. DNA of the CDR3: TGTGCCAGCACCCTATCGGGGAGAACTGAAGCTTTCTTT.

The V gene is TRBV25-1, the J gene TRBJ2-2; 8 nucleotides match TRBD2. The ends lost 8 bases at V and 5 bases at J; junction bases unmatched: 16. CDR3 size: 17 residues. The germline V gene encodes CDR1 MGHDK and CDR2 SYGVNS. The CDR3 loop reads CASVLLRGGRFTGELFF. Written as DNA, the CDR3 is TGTGCCAGCGTTTTACTGCGGGGCGGGAGGTTTACCGGGGAGCTGTTTTTT. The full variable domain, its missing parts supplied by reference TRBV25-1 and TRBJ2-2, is EADIYQTPRYLVIGTGKKITLECSQTMGHDKMYWYQQDPGMELHLIHYSYGVNSTEKGDLSSESTVSRIRTEHFPLTLESARPSHTSQYLCASVLLRGGRFTGELFFGEGSRLTVL.

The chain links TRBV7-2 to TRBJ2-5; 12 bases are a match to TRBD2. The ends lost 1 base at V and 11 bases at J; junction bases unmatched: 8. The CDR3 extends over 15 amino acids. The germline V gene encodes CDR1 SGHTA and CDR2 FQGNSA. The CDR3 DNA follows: TGTGCCAGCAGCTTAGGTTGGACTAGCGGGGTTGAGCAGTACTTC. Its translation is CASSLGWTSGVEQYF.

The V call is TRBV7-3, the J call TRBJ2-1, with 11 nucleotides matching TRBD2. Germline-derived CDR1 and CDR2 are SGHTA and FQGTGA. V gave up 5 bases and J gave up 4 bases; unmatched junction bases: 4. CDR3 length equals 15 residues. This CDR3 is CASSVSGRGYNEQFF. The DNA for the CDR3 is TGTGCCAGCAGCGTTAGCGGGAGGGGATACAATGAGCAGTTCTTC.

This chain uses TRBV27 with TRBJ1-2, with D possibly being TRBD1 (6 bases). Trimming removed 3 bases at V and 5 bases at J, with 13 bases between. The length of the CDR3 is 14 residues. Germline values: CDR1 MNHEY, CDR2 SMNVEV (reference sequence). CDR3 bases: TGTGCCAGCAGTTTTCGACGGACAGATTATGGCTACACCTTC. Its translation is CASSFRRTDYGYTF.

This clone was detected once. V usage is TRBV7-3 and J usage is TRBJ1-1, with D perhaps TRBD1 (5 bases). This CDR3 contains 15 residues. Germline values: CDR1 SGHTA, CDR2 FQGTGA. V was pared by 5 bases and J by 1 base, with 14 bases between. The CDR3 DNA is TGTGCCAGCAGCCGAGCGGGGGGGTCGAACACTGAAGCTTTCTTT. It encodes CASSRAGGSNTEAFF.

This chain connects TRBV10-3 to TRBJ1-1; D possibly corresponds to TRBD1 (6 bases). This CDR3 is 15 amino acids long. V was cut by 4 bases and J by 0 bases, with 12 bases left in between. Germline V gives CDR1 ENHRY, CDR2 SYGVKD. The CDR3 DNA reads TGTGCCATCAGTGGGGGGGGCTTGATGAACACTGAAGCTTTCTTT. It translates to CAISGGGLMNTEAFF.